The clone carrying this TCR beta chain occurred a few times. 5'RACE with constant-segment primers yielded barcoded, UMI-tagged TCR alpha and TCR beta cDNA libraries. From the 5' RACE reads, TCRdb called clonotypes with MiXCR, one entry per CDR3 protein. The sample carries 150,000 or so distinct CDR3 sequences, 20% to 25% recorded once. The germline gives CDR1 MNHEY, CDR2 SVGEGT. V was clipped by 5 bases and J by 4 bases, with 15 bases between them. The CDR3 contains 15 residues. This record belongs to a study of T-cell memory formation after mild COVID-19. Study information: TCR clusters were largely donor specific.

The material sequenced was PBMCs or a T cell subset sorted from them (not recorded which). This clonotype originated in an adult woman who had mild COVID-19 (a few samples of this study predate the infection). Cell type and time point are not known. The genes are TRBV6-2 or TRBV6-3 and TRBJ2-1; D may be TRBD1 (6 bases). This chain's CDR3 is CASSPDRPIYNEQFF. DNA of the CDR3: TGTGCCAGCAGTCCTGACAGGCCGATATACAATGAGCAGTTCTTC.